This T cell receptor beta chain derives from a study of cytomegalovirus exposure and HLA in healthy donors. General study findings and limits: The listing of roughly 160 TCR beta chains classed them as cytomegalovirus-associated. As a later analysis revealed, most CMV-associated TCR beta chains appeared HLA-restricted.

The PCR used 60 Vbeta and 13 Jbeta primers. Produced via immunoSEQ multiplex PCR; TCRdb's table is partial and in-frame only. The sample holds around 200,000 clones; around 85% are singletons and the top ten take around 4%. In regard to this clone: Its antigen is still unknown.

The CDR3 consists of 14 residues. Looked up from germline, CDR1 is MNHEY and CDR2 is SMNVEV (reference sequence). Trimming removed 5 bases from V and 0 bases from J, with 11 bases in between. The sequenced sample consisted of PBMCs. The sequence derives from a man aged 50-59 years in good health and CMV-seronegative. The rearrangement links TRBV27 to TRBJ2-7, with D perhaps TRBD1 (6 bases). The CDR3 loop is CASSPTGPSYEQYF. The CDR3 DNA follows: TGTGCCAGCAGTCCGACAGGACCCTCCTACGAGCAGTACTTC.